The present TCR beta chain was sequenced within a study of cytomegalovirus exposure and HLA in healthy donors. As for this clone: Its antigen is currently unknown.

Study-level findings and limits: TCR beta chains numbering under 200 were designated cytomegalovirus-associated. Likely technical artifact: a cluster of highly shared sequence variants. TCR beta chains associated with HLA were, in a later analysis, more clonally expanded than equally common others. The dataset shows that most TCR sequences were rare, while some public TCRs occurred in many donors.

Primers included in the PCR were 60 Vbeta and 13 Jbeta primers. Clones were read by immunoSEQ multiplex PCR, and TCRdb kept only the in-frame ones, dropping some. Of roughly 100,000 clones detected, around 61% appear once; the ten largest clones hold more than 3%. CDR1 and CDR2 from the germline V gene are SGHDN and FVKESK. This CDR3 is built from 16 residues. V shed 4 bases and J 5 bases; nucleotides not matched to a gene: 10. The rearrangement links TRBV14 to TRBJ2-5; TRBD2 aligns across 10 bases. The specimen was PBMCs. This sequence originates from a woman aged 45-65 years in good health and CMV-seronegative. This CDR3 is CASSPPTSGLRETQYF. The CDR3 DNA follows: TGTGCCAGCAGCCCCCCGACTAGCGGGCTTCGGGAGACCCAGTACTTC.